Following are 5 T cell receptor beta chains from one sample sequenced in a study of shared clonotypes between healthy human individuals. Here immunoSEQ multiplex PCR was the method, and the copy in TCRdb shows in-frame clones only, minus some. The sample carries 550,000 to 800,000 clones, about nine tenths recorded once. What was sequenced was memory CD8+ T cells from PBMCs. The subset denotes: CD45RO+ cells pooled with CCR7-negative TemRA cells. The receptors derive from a man younger than 35 in good health. Some clones in this sample may be carry-over from other donors' samples.

The chain has TRBV13 and TRBJ2-1; 7 positions agree with TRBD2. Germline values: CDR1 PRHDT, CDR2 FYEKMQ (reference sequence). The CDR3 sequence is 16 residues long. Trimming cost V 5 bases and J 3 bases; bases outside gene matches: 10. The CDR3 protein is CASSPHGGEGYNEQFF. The CDR3 DNA reads TGTGCCAGCAGCCCCCATGGGGGGGAAGGCTACAATGAGCAGTTCTTC.

The rearrangement uses TRBV5-1 and TRBJ2-1, with 11 bases matching TRBD2. This CDR3 region has 17 residues. Germline assignment: CDR1 SGHRS and CDR2 YFSETQ. V trimming: 4 bases; J trimming: 6 bases; junction bases outside the gene matches: 12. CDR3 loop: CASSTAQLAGVANEQFF. As DNA, the CDR3 is TGCGCCAGCAGCACAGCACAACTAGCGGGAGTTGCCAATGAGCAGTTCTTC.

The chain carries TRBV6-5 and TRBJ1-1, with D possibly matching TRBD1 (6 bases). Germline-derived CDR1 and CDR2 are MNHEY and SVGAGI. This CDR3 region has 14 residues. Trimming stripped 7 bases from V and 7 bases from J, with 19 bases between. The CDR3 is CASTRPMGAVEAFF. The CDR3 DNA sequence: TGTGCCAGCACCCGACCTATGGGGGCGGTTGAAGCTTTCTTT.

The V and J genes are TRBV19 and TRBJ2-7; 7 bases match TRBD2. Germline values: CDR1 LNHDA, CDR2 SQIVND (reference sequence). The CDR3 is 14 amino acids. After removal of 5 bases from V and 0 bases from J, the junction contained 4 bases not matched to a gene. The CDR3 is CASSALAASYEQYF. CDR3 sequence (DNA): TGTGCCAGTAGTGCCCTAGCGGCCTCCTACGAGCAGTACTTC.

The gene calls are TRBV19 and TRBJ2-1; 8 positions agree with TRBD1. Germline V gene data show CDR1 as LNHDA and CDR2 as SQIVND (reference sequence). CDR3 size: 17 residues. V lost 0 bases and J lost 2; bases outside the gene matches: 6. The CDR3: CASSIDLPRGPYNEQFF. In nucleotides, the CDR3 is TGTGCCAGTAGTATAGATCTCCCCAGGGGGCCCTACAATGAGCAGTTCTTC. Filled out from reference TRBV19 and TRBJ2-1, the complete variable domain reads DGGITQSPKYLFRKEGQNVTLSCEQNLNHDAMYWYRQDPGQGLRLIYYSQIVNDFQKGDIAEGYSVSREKKESFPLTVTSAQKNPTAFYLCASSIDLPRGPYNEQFFGPGTRLTVL.